The 8 T cell receptor beta chains below were found in one sample sequenced in a study of regulatory T cells in long-lasting Graves disease. Time point meaning: newly diagnosed GD, antithyroid drugs for less than 3 months. Following extraction of RNA from PBMCs, that RNA was used to make the TCR library. Libraries of TCR beta came from iRepertoire HTBI primers plus Arm-PCR of CDR3 regions. TCRdb re-analysed the multiplex PCR reads in MiXCR, keeping a single row per CDR3 protein. The data show a few hundred thousand distinct CDR3 sequences, roughly 17% seen once. The data also belong to a second study, concerning T cells in Graves' hyperthyroidism and ophthalmopathy.

The specimen comprised peripheral blood mononuclear cells (PBMCs), sampled at new diagnosis, from a patient treated with antithyroid drugs. All receptors come from a man aged 35-49 years with Graves disease.

There are a few counts of this clonotype. V gene TRBV28 combines with J gene TRBJ1-4; 9 bases align to TRBD1. This CDR3 spans 14 amino acids. Germline assignment: CDR1 MDHEN and CDR2 SYDVKM. Trimming removed 7 bases from V and 6 bases from J; junction bases left unmatched: 6. DNA of the CDR3: TGTGCCAGCAATACCCGGGACAGGGATGAAAAACTGTTTTTT. Encoded protein: CASNTRDRDEKLFF. The full variable domain, completed using reference TRBV28 and TRBJ1-4, is DVKVTQSSRYLVKRTGEKVFLECVQDMDHENMFWYRQDPGLGLRLIYFSYDVKMKEKGDIPEGYSVSREKKERFSLILESASTNQTSMYLCASNTRDRDEKLFFGSGTQLSVL.

About this clonotype: This may stem from a read error, because a much larger clone lies one nucleotide away. The chain employs TRBV9 and TRBJ2-3; D is perhaps TRBD1 or TRBD2 (6 bases each). V lost 0 bases and J 1 base, leaving 9 bases between the germline ends. CDR3 length: 15 residues. CDR1 and CDR2 from the germline V gene are SGDLS and YYNGEE. In DNA, the CDR3 is TGTGCCAGCAGCGTAGCGGGGGCTGGCACAGATACGCAGTATTTT. It translates to CASSVAGAGTDTQYF. The variable domain in full, completed from reference TRBV9 and TRBJ2-3, reads DSGVTQTPKHLITATGQRVTLRCSPRSGDLSVYWYQQSLDQGLQFLIQYYNGEERAKGNILERFSAQQFPDLHSELNLSSLELGDSALYFCASSVAGAGTDTQYFGPGTRLTVL.

This clonotype occurred many times. This chain connects TRBV20-1 to TRBJ2-7, with D perhaps assigned TRBD1 or TRBD2 (5 bases each). V was shortened by 6 bases and J by 2 bases, with 14 bases between the two germline ends. The CDR3 consists of 13 residues. The V gene's germline CDR1 is DFQATT and CDR2 SNEGSKA (reference sequence). The CDR3 sequence: CSARPGRTYEQYF. CDR3 DNA sequence: TGCAGTGCACGGCCGGGACGGACCTACGAGCAGTACTTC.

This clonotype occurred many times. V is TRBV25-1 and J is TRBJ1-6, with D unresolved. Trimming took off 4 bases at V and 8 bases at J, with 6 bases between the two ends. Germline CDR1 and CDR2: MGHDK and SYGVNS. There are 12 residues in the CDR3. The CDR3 here is CASSAPDSPLHF. The CDR3 bases are TGTGCCAGCAGTGCCCCAGATTCACCCCTCCACTTT.

There are many counts of this clonotype. The chain uses TRBV11-2 and TRBJ2-5; the D gene is possibly TRBD2 (7 bases). Trimming stripped 4 bases from V and 3 bases from J, with 12 bases between. This CDR3 is 14 amino acids long. The germline gives CDR1 SGHAT, CDR2 FQNNGV. In DNA form, the CDR3 reads TGTGCCAGCAGCTGGGGGGGCGGGGAAGAGACCCAGTACTTC. Its translation is CASSWGGGEETQYF. Full variable domain (outside the CDR3, taken from reference TRBV11-2 and TRBJ2-5): EAGVAQSPRYKIIEKRQSVAFWCNPISGHATLYWYQQILGQGPKLLIQFQNNGVVDDSQLPKDRFSAERLKGVDSTLKIQPAKLEDSAVYLCASSWGGGEETQYFGPGTRLLVL.

This clonotype appeared many times. V is TRBV20-1 and J is TRBJ1-1, with D uncertain. Germline assignment: CDR1 DFQATT and CDR2 SNEGSKA (reference sequence). V was pared by 0 bases and J by 6 bases, with 8 bases between. The CDR3 is 12 amino acids. The CDR3 loop is CSARDYGAEAFF. Here the CDR3 DNA reads TGCAGTGCTAGAGATTACGGTGCTGAAGCTTTCTTT.

This clonotype was counted ten times or more. The chain uses TRBV2 and TRBJ1-5; perhaps TRBD1 as D (5 bases). Trimming pared 6 bases from V and 4 bases from J, leaving 16 bases between. This CDR3 region has 15 residues. In germline, CDR1 is SNHLY, CDR2 FYNNEI. CDR3 loop: CASRRGGTENQPQHF. The DNA for the CDR3 is TGTGCCAGCAGGAGGGGCGGGACCGAGAATCAGCCCCAGCATTTT. The variable domain in full, completed from reference TRBV2 and TRBJ1-5, reads EPEVTQTPSHQVTQMGQEVILRCVPISNHLYFYWYRQILGQKVEFLVSFYNNEISEKSEIFDDQFSVERPDGSNFTLKIRSTKLEDSAMYFCASRRGGTENQPQHFGDGTRLSIL.

This clonotype was counted between two and nine times. The chain recombines TRBV19 with TRBJ2-7, with 7 bases identical to TRBD2. The CDR3 is made up of 15 amino acids. V lost 4 bases to trimming and J lost 3 bases; unmatched junction nucleotides: 9. Germline values: CDR1 LNHDA, CDR2 SQIVND (reference sequence). CDR3 nucleotides: TGTGCCAGTAGTACGGGAGCGGGGACTGGCTACGAGCAGTACTTC. Residues: CASSTGAGTGYEQYF.